The 18 T cell receptor beta chains listed next were all sequenced from one sample in a study of response to subunit inactivated influenza vaccine. Using its own MiXCR run on the RT-PCR reads, TCRdb lists one record per CDR3 protein. This repertoire shows around 570,000 distinct CDR3 sequences, 11% found once; its top ten account for 9.5% to 11%. This sample also belongs to another study, concerning T cells expressing NK-cell markers. Turning to that study: With UMIs, 5'RACE template switching was used to make TCR beta cDNA.

The starting material was PBMCs from blood, obtained on the day of vaccination. These receptors were taken from a man aged 50 or older who received an inactivated influenza vaccine.

V and J are TRBV9 and TRBJ2-3, with 12 nucleotides matching TRBD2. V gave up 9 bases and J gave up 0 bases; unmatched junction bases: 5. The CDR3 contains 15 residues. Germline CDR1 and CDR2: SGDLS and YYNGEE. The CDR3 region has the DNA TGTGCCACTTCTAGCGGGGGGGCTAGCACAGATACGCAGTATTTT. Protein sequence: CATSSGGASTDTQYF.

The genes are TRBV12-3 or TRBV12-4 and TRBJ2-2, with TRBD1 matching 8 bases. This CDR3 spans 13 amino acids. V dropped 7 bases and J dropped 6; count of bases not matched to a gene: 4. Written as DNA, the CDR3 is TGTGCCAGCACCAGACAGGGGTCCGGGGAGCTGTTTTTT. Amino acids: CASTRQGSGELFF.

This clonotype was seen more than once but under ten times. The CDR3 DNA follows: TGTGCCAGCAGCCAAACCCAGGGCTACGAGCAGTACTTC. Translating it yields CASSQTQGYEQYF. The chain carries TRBV6-6 and TRBJ2-7; D possibly corresponds to TRBD1 (5 bases). Germline values: CDR1 MNHNY, CDR2 SVGAGI (reference sequence). The CDR3 is made up of 13 amino acids. The V end lost 6 bases, the J end lost 3 bases, and 12 bases lay between the germline ends.

This clonotype turned up a few times. As DNA, the CDR3 is TGTGCCAGCAGCCGCGTCCCCGCCTACGAGCAGTACTTC. Translated: CASSRVPAYEQYF. The chain is built from TRBV6-2 or TRBV6-3 and TRBJ2-7; D is unresolved. The CDR3 length is 13 residues. Germline assignment: CDR1 MNHEY and CDR2 SVGEGT. With 6 bases removed from V and 2 bases from J, the gap between germline ends came to 11 bases.

This clonotype was recorded at least ten times. The chain's CDR3 is CASSIAGVGTEAFF. DNA of the CDR3: TGTGCCAGTAGTATAGCGGGGGTAGGCACTGAAGCTTTCTTT. V gene TRBV19 combines with J gene TRBJ1-1; TRBD1 might be the D (5 bases). The V end lost 1 base, the J end lost 4 bases, and 10 bases lay between the germline ends. The length of the CDR3 is 14 residues. Germline CDR1 reads LNHDA; CDR2 reads SQIVND (reference sequence).

The V and J genes are TRBV9 and TRBJ2-7; 13 bases agree with TRBD2. The CDR3 contains 15 residues. CDR1 is SGDLS, CDR2 YYNGEE, per germline. V trimming: 3 bases; J trimming: 7 bases; junction bases outside the gene matches: 7. CDR3 protein: CASSDNGLAGEEQYF. In DNA, the CDR3 is TGTGCCAGCAGCGACAACGGACTAGCGGGAGAAGAGCAGTACTTC.

This clonotype appeared a few times. The J gene is TRBJ1-6, the V gene TRBV4-2, with a weak D call TRBD1 (6 bases). Germline loops: CDR1 LGHNA, CDR2 YNFKEQ. The CDR3 is made up of 14 amino acids. Trimming cost V 0 bases and J 9 bases, with 9 bases left between them. The CDR3 DNA is TGTGCCAGCAGCCAAGACAGGGGTACTTCACCCCTCCACTTT. Translation gives CASSQDRGTSPLHF.

This clonotype was seen only a few times. This sequence joins TRBV29-1 and TRBJ2-2; TRBD2 matches at 7 bases. There are 14 residues in the CDR3. Germline lookup yields CDR1 SQVTM and CDR2 ANQGSEA. J was trimmed by 8 bases and V by 2 bases; bases with no gene match: 8. The CDR3 DNA reads as TGCAGCGTTGAACCGAGTACTAGCGCGGGGGAGCTGTTTTTT. Translation gives CSVEPSTSAGELFF.

This clonotype was seen more than once but under ten times. The rearrangement joins TRBV9 to TRBJ2-2, with D perhaps matching TRBD2 (6 bases). The V end was cut by 0 bases, the J end by 1 base, with 10 bases between. This CDR3 spans 16 amino acids. Germline-derived CDR1 and CDR2 are SGDLS and YYNGEE. This chain's CDR3 is CASSVVPGVNTGELFF. DNA for the CDR3: TGTGCCAGCAGCGTAGTACCGGGAGTGAACACCGGGGAGCTGTTTTTT.

The chain carries TRBV5-1 and TRBJ2-3; 13 bases align to TRBD2. Germline CDR1 SGHRS, CDR2 YFSETQ. The CDR3 sequence is 17 residues long. Unmatched junction bases numbered 8, after V lost 4 bases and J lost 3 bases. This CDR3 is CASSGGLAGAGTDTQYF. DNA of the CDR3: TGCGCCAGCAGCGGAGGACTAGCGGGAGCGGGTACAGATACGCAGTATTTT. Full variable domain (missing parts from reference TRBV5-1 and TRBJ2-3): KAGVTQTPRYLIKTRGQQVTLSCSPISGHRSVSWYQQTPGQGLQFLFEYFSETQRNKGNFPGRFSGRQFSNSRSEMNVSTLELGDSALYLCASSGGLAGAGTDTQYFGPGTRLTVL.

This clonotype has ten or more counts. V and J are TRBV27 and TRBJ2-1; TRBD2 might be the D (6 bases). V dropped 1 base and J dropped 7 bases, with 14 bases sitting between them. This CDR3 spans 15 amino acids. The V gene's germline CDR1 is MNHEY and CDR2 SMNVEV (reference sequence). This chain's CDR3 is CASSLLSVGGNEQFF. The CDR3 bases are TGTGCCAGCAGTTTATTATCGGTGGGGGGAAATGAGCAGTTCTTC.

The chain uses TRBV5-6 and TRBJ2-1; tentative D call: TRBD2 (5 bases). The CDR3 consists of 13 residues. Trimming cost V 6 bases and J 4 bases, with 11 bases left between them. Per the germline V gene, CDR1 is SGHDT and CDR2 is YYEEEE. Written as DNA, the CDR3 is TGTGCCAGCACCCGAGGGCGGTACAATGAGCAGTTCTTC. Translation: CASTRGRYNEQFF.

Only a few counts were recorded for this clonotype. The chain carries TRBV27 and TRBJ1-5; 8 bases align to TRBD1. V lost 4 bases and J lost 10; bases outside the gene matches: 9. This CDR3 has 14 amino acids. CDR1 MNHEY and CDR2 SMNVEV come from the germline V gene (reference sequence). CDR3 region: CASSSGTGPGPQHF. Here the CDR3 DNA reads TGTGCCAGCAGTTCCGGGACAGGCCCAGGCCCCCAGCATTTT.

V gene TRBV4-1 combines with J gene TRBJ2-1; possible D gene TRBD2, 5 bases. CDR1 and CDR2 (germline): MGHRA, YSYEKL. Between the trimmed V and J ends, which lost 4 bases and 5 bases, there was a span of 30 bases. The CDR3 has 20 residues. CDR3 region: CASSPERLSGRRVIHNEQFF. The CDR3 nucleotides read TGCGCCAGCAGCCCTGAGCGGTTGTCAGGACGCCGGGTAATTCACAATGAGCAGTTCTTC.

This clonotype was seen only a few times. J is TRBJ2-1 and V is TRBV9, with 10 bases matching TRBD2. The CDR3 has 15 residues. CDR1 is SGDLS and CDR2 is YYNGEE in the germline V gene. J lost 4 bases, V lost 3 bases, and 4 bases had no gene match. CDR3 residues: CASSETSGPYNEQFF. The CDR3 DNA sequence: TGTGCCAGCAGCGAGACTAGCGGGCCTTACAATGAGCAGTTCTTC.

Only a few counts were recorded for this clonotype. The chain combines TRBV28 with TRBJ2-7; 7 bases align to TRBD2. The CDR3 has 14 residues. Per germline, CDR1 MDHEN and CDR2 SYDVKM. V shed 8 bases, J shed 6 bases, and the junction held 13 bases outside the gene matches. The CDR3 is CASLRPGGVPEQYF. For the CDR3, the DNA is TGTGCCAGCTTAAGACCGGGAGGTGTCCCCGAGCAGTACTTC. Combining the CDR3 with reference TRBV28 and TRBJ2-7 gives the whole variable domain DVKVTQSSRYLVKRTGEKVFLECVQDMDHENMFWYRQDPGLGLRLIYFSYDVKMKEKGDIPEGYSVSREKKERFSLILESASTNQTSMYLCASLRPGGVPEQYFGPGTRLTVT.

The chain employs TRBV7-2 and TRBJ2-7; D unclear. V shed 0 bases and J shed 0 bases, with 6 bases lying between them. The CDR3 is 14 amino acids. Germline values: CDR1 SGHTA, CDR2 FQGNSA. The CDR3 bases are TGTGCCAGCAGCTTAGCCCCAACCTCCTACGAGCAGTACTTC. It translates to CASSLAPTSYEQYF. The variable domain in full, with the rest retrieved from reference TRBV7-2 and TRBJ2-7, is GAGVSQSPSNKVTEKGKDVELRCDPISGHTALYWYRQSLGQGLEFLIYFQGNSAPDKSGLPSDRFSAERTGGSVSTLTIQRTQQEDSAVYLCASSLAPTSYEQYFGPGTRLTVT.

This clonotype was observed a few times. The CDR3 is CASSLGPTSGGASTDTQYF. CDR3 nucleotide sequence: TGTGCCAGCAGCTTAGGGCCGACTAGCGGGGGGGCCTCCACAGATACGCAGTATTTT. The chain employs TRBV7-6 and TRBJ2-3; TRBD2 matches 14 bases. The CDR3 has 19 residues. Germline assignment: CDR1 SGHVS and CDR2 FNYEAQ. The V and J ends lost 1 base and 2 bases, in that order; junction bases with no gene match: 8. The full variable domain, rest sourced from reference TRBV7-6 and TRBJ2-3, is GAGVSQSPRYKVTKRGQDVALRCDPISGHVSLYWYRQALGQGPEFLTYFNYEAQQDKSGLPNDRFSAERPEGSISTLTIQRTEQRDSAMYRCASSLGPTSGGASTDTQYFGPGTRLTVL.